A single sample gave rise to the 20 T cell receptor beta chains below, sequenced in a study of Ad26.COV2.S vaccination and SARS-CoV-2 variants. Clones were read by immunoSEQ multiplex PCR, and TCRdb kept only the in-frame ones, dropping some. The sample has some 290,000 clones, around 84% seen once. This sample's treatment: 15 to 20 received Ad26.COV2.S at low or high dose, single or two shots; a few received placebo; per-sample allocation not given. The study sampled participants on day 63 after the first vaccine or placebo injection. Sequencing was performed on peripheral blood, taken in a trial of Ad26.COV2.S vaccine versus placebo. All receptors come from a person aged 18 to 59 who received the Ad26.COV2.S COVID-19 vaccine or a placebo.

The CDR3 DNA reads as TGTGCCAGCAGTGACCGACAGGGAGGGTACACTGAAGCTTTCTTT. Protein sequence: CASSDRQGGYTEAFF. The chain has TRBV6-2 or TRBV6-3 and TRBJ1-1; 7 bases match TRBD1. This CDR3 is 15 amino acids long. The germline CDR1 and CDR2 sequences are MNHEY and SVGEGT. The ends lost 5 bases at V and 3 bases at J; junction bases unmatched: 9.

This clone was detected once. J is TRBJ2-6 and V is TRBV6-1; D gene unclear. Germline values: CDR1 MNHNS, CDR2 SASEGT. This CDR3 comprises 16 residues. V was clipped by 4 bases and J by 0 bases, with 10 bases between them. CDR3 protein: CASSGGRGSGANVLTF. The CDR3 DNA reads TGTGCCAGCAGTGGAGGCAGAGGCTCTGGGGCCAACGTCCTGACTTTC.

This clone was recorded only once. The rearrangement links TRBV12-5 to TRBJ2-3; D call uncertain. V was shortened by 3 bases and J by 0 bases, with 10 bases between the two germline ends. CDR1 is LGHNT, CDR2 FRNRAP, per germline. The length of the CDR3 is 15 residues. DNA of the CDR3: TGTGCTAGTGGTTTTGATTCACCTAGCACAGATACGCAGTATTTT. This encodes CASGFDSPSTDTQYF.

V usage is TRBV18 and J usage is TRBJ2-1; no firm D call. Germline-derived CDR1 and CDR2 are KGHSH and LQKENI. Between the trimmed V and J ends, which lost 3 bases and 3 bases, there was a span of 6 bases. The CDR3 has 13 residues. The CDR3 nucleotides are TGTGCCAGCTCACCTGCAGGCTACAATGAGCAGTTCTTC. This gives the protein CASSPAGYNEQFF.

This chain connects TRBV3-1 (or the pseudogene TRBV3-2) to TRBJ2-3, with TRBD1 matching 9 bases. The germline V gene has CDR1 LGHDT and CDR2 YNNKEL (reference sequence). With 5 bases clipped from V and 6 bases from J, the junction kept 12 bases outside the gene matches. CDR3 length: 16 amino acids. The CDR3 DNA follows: TGTGCCAGCAGCTCAGCACGGGACAGGGTTTGTGATACGCAGTATTTT. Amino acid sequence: CASSSARDRVCDTQYF.

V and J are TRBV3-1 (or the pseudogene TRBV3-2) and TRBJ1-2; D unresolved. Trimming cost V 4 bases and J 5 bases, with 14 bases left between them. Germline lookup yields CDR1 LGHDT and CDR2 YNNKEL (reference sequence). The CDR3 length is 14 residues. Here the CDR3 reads CASSPTATGYGYTF. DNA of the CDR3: TGTGCCAGCAGCCCCACGGCAACGGGGTATGGCTACACCTTC.

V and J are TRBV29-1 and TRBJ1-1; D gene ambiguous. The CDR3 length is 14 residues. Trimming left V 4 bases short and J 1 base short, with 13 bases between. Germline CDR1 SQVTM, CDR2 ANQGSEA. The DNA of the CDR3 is TGCAGCGTTGCCCCATTAGTTGGGAACACTGAAGCTTTCTTT. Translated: CSVAPLVGNTEAFF.

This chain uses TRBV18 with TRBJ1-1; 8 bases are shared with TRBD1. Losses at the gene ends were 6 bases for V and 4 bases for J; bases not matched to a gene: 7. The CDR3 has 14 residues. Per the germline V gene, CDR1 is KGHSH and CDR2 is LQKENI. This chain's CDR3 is CASSPNTGGTEAFF. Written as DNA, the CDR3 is TGTGCCAGCTCTCCTAATACAGGGGGCACTGAAGCTTTCTTT.

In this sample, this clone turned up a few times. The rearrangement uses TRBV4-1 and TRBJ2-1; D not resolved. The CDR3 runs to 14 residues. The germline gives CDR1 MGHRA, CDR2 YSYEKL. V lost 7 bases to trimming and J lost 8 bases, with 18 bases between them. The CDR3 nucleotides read TGCGCCAGCAACCAGGCGGCATCTTTGGATGAGCAGTTCTTC. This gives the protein CASNQAASLDEQFF.

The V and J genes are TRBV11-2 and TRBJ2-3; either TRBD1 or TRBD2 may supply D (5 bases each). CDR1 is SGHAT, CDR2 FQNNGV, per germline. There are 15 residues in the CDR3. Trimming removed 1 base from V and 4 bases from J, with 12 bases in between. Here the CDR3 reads CASSLGGEKADTQYF. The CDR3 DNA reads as TGTGCCAGCAGCTTAGGAGGGGAAAAGGCAGATACGCAGTATTTT.

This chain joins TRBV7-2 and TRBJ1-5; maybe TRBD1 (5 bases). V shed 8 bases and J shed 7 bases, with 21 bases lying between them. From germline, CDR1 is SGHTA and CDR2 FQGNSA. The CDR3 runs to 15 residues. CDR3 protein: CASGPRDSRGQPQHF. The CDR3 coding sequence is TGTGCCAGCGGACCAAGGGACTCCCGAGGACAGCCCCAGCATTTT.

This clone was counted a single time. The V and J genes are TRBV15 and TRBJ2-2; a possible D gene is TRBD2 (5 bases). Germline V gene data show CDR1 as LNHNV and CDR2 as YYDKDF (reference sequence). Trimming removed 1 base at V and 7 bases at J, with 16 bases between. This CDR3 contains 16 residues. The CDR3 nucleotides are TGTGCCACCAGCAGAGGCGTAAGGGTGGGAGTCGGGGAGCTGTTTTTT. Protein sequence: CATSRGVRVGVGELFF.

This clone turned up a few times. CDR3 in DNA: TGTGCCAGCAGCTCTCGTGGCAGGGCCCGCGAGCAGTACTTC. Translating gives CASSSRGRAREQYF. The rearrangement joins TRBV13 to TRBJ2-7; D possibly corresponds to TRBD1 (5 bases). The CDR3 is 14 residues long. V shed 4 bases and J shed 6 bases, with 16 bases lying between them. The germline V gene has CDR1 PRHDT and CDR2 FYEKMQ (reference sequence).

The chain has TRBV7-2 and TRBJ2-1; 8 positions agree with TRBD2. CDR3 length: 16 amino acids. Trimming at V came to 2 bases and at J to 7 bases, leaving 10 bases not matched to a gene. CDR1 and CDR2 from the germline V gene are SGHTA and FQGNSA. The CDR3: CASSLMPSGGKNEQFF. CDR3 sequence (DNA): TGTGCCAGCAGCTTAATGCCCAGCGGGGGAAAAAATGAGCAGTTCTTC.

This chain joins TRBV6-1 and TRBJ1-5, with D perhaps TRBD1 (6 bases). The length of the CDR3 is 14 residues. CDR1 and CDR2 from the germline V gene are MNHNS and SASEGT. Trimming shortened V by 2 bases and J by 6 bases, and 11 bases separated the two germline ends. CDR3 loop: CASSETGFRQPQHF. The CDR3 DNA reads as TGTGCCAGCAGTGAAACAGGGTTTCGTCAGCCCCAGCATTTT.

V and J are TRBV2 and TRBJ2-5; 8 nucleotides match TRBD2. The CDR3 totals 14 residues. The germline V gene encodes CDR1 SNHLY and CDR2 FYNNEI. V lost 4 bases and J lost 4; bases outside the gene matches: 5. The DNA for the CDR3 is TGTGCCAGCAGTGCGGGGGGGGCGGCAGAGACCCAGTACTTC. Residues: CASSAGGAAETQYF.

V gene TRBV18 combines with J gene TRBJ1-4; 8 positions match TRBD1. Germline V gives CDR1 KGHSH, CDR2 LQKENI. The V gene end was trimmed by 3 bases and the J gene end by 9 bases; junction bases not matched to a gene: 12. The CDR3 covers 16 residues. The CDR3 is CASSPGIGQGRKKLFF. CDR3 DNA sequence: TGTGCCAGCTCACCGGGGATTGGACAGGGAAGGAAAAAACTGTTTTTT.

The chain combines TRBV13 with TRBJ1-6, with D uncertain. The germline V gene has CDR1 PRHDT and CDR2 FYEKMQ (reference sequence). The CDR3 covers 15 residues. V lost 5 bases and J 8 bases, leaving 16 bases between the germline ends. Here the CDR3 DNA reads TGTGCCAGCAGCATACTATCCGGCCCATATTCACCCCTCCACTTT. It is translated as CASSILSGPYSPLHF.

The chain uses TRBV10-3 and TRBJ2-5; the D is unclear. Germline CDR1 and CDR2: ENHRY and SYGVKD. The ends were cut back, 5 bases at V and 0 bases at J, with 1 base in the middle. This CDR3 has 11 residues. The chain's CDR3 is CAISNQETQYF. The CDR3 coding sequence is TGTGCCATCAGTAACCAAGAGACCCAGTACTTC.

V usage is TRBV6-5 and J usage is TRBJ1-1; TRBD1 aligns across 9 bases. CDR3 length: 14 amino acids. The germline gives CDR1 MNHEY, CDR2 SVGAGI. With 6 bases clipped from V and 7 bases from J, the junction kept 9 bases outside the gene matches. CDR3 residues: CASRRDREVGEAFF. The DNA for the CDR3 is TGTGCCAGCAGGAGGGACAGGGAAGTCGGTGAAGCTTTCTTT.